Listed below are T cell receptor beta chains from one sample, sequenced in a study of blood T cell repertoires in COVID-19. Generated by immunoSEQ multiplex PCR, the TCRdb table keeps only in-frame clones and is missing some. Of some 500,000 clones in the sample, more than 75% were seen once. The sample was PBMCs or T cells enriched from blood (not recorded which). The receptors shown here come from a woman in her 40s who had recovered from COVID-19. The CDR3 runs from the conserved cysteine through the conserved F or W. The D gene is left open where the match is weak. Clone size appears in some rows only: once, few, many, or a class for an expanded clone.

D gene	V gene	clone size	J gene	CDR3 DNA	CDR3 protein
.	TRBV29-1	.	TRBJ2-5	TGCAGCGTTAAGGAAGGGGATGAGACCCAGTACTTC	CSVKEGDETQYF
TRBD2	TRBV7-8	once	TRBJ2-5	TGTGCCAGCAGCGGCTCGGGGGGGCGAGAGACCCAGTACTTC	CASSGSGGRETQYF
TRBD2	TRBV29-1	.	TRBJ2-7	TGCAGCGTTGGGGGAGGGTTTAGCTACGAGCAGTACTTC	CSVGGGFSYEQYF
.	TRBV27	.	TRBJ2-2	TGTGCCAGCAAGCCCATGGGGAGTGCGGGGTTTAACACCGGGGAGCTGTTTTTT	CASKPMGSAGFNTGELFF
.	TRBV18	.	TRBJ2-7	TGTGCCAGCTCACCACCAGGTCAGGCCGCCTACGAGCAGTACTTC	CASSPPGQAAYEQYF
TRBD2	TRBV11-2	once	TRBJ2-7	TGTGCCAGCAGCTTACGGACTAGCGGGGCCCCCCTTGAGCAGTACTTC	CASSLRTSGAPLEQYF
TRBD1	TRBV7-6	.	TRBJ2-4	TGTGCCAGCAGCCTATCCGGGACAGGGGTTGACATTCAGTACTTC	CASSLSGTGVDIQYF
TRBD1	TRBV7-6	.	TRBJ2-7	TGTGCCAGCAGCAACCCCGACAGGGGGCATGCCTACGAGCAGTACTTC	CASSNPDRGHAYEQYF
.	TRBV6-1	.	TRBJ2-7	TGTGCCAGCAGTGAAGGGCTGCGGGGCGAGCAGTACTTC	CASSEGLRGEQYF
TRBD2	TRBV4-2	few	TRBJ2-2	TGTGCCAGCAGCCAAGGTAGCGGGTGGGCCCCGGAGCTGTTTTTT	CASSQGSGWAPELFF
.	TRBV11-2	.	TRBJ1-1	TGTGCCAGCAAGGAGGGCGGGGACACTGAAGCTTTCTTT	CASKEGGDTEAFF
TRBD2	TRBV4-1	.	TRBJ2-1	TGCGCCAGCAGCCTCGTTAACCTGGGACTAGCGGGAGGGGATGAGCAGTTCTTC	CASSLVNLGLAGGDEQFF
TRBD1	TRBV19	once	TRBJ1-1	TGTGCCAGTACTGATTCCCGACAGGGGAACACTGAAGCTTTCTTT	CASTDSRQGNTEAFF
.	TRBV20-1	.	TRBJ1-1	TGCAGTGCTAGTGCGGGGTTGAACACTGAAGCTTTCTTT	CSASAGLNTEAFF
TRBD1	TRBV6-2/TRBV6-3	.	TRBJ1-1	TGTGCCAGCAGCCCAGCCATAGACAGGGGCGCTGAAGCTTTCTTT	CASSPAIDRGAEAFF
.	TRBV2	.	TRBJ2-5	TGTGCCAGCAGTCAACAGAGTCCGCAAGAGACCCAGTACTTC	CASSQQSPQETQYF
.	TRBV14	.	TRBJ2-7	TGTGCCAGCAGCCAAGATATGGGCAGAGCCAACGAGCAGTACTTC	CASSQDMGRANEQYF
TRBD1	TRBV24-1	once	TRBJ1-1	TGTGCCACCAGTGAGGGGGGACAGATGAACACTGAAGCTTTCTTT	CATSEGGQMNTEAFF
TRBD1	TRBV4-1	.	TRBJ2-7	TGCGCCAGCAGCCAGGGACAGGGGGCGAACTCCTACGAGCAGTACTTC	CASSQGQGANSYEQYF
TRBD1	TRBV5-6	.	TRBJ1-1	TGTGCCAGCAGCTTGGTTTCCGGACAGGCAGGTGAAGCTTTCTTT	CASSLVSGQAGEAFF
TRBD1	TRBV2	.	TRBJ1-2	TGTGCCACCCCGGGACAGGGCGGTTATTATGGCTACACCTTC	CATPGQGGYYGYTF
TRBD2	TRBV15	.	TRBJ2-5	TGTGCCACCAGCAGAGGGGGTAGCGGGAGCCAAGAGACCCAGTACTTC	CATSRGGSGSQETQYF
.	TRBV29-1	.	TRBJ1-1	TGCAGCGTCGGGTCGTGGTCGGGGGGGCCCGTCGCTGAAGCTTTCTTT	CSVGSWSGGPVAEAFF